The clone carrying this T cell receptor beta chain was counted once. The antigen is undetermined. This may come from a read error, since a much larger clone is one base off. Treg sorting used a CD4+CD25+CD127-/low gate. Overall study results and limits: Tumor Treg TCRs overlapped most with tumor naive CD4+ cells. Tumor memory CD4+ T cell TCR gene usage clustered with blood and lymph node memory CD4+ cells and lymph node naive CD4+ cells. Whole repertoires were not studied in the larger cohort, only one V-J beta rearrangement.

Germline V CDR1 and CDR2: GTSNPN, SVGIG (reference sequence). The CDR3 has 13 amino acids. V was clipped by 4 bases and J by 7 bases; unmatched bases: 9. TCRdb reprocessed the 5' RACE reads with MiXCR, giving one entry per CDR3 protein. The sample contains over 40,000 distinct CDR3 sequences, roughly 22% of which appear only once. The chain uses TRBV30 and TRBJ1-2; TRBD1 matches at 7 bases. The sample consisted of Tregs sorted from a lymph node. The receptor comes from a female donor with breast cancer. Here the CDR3 reads CAWNRRGRGGYTF. For the CDR3, the DNA is TGTGCCTGGAATAGAAGGGGGCGCGGTGGCTACACCTTC. The whole variable domain, remainder taken from reference TRBV30 and TRBJ1-2, is SQTIHQWPATLVQPVGSPLSLECTVEGTSNPNLYWYRQAAGRGLQLLFYSVGIGQISSEVPQNLSASRPQDRQFILSSKKLLLSDSGFYLCAWNRRGRGGYTFGSGTRLTVV.